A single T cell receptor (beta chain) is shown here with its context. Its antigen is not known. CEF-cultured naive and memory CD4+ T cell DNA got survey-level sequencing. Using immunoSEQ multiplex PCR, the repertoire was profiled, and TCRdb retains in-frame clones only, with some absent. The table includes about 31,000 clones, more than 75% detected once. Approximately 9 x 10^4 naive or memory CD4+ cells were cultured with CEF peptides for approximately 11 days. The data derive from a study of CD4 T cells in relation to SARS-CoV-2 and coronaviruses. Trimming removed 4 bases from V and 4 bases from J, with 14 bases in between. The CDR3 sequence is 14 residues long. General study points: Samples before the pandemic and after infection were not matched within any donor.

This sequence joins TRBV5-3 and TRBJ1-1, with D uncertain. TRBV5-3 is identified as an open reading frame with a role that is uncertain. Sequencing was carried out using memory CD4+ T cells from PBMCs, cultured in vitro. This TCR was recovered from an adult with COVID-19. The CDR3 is CARSPGLRVTEAFF. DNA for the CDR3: TGTGCCAGAAGCCCCGGTCTCCGCGTCACTGAAGCTTTCTTT.